The present entry profiles one TCR beta chain with its context. Germline V CDR1 and CDR2: LNHDA, SQIVND (reference sequence). This CDR3 is 15 amino acids long. V lost 3 bases and J 2 bases, leaving 14 bases between the germline ends. This record belongs to a study of T cell changes during pregnancy in multiple sclerosis. Here immunoSEQ multiplex PCR was the method, and the copy in TCRdb shows in-frame clones only, minus some. The sample yields about 100,000 clones, approximately 90% seen once. Sample: peripheral blood, taken after pregnancy. The rearrangement joins TRBV19 to TRBJ2-7; D might be TRBD2 (5 bases). The clonotype was recovered from a female donor with multiple sclerosis, enrolled in a pregnancy study. The DNA for the CDR3 is TGTGCCAGTAGTATGGCCTCGGGCGGGCCCTACGAGCAGTACTTC. Its protein is CASSMASGGPYEQYF.